The 11 T cell receptor beta chains reported below all come from one sample, sequenced in a study of cytomegalovirus exposure and HLA in healthy donors (dated by TCRdb to between 2016 and 2019). Libraries came from the immunoSEQ multiplex PCR assay. The multiplex PCR relied on a mix of 60 forward primers for TCR Vbeta segments and 13 reverse primers for TCR Jbeta segments. TCRdb took this table from immuneACCESS and kept in-frame rearrangements with V and J called. Such tables lack part of the clones; where checked against another copy, unresolved V genes explain under half of the gap, and the rest is unexplained. In all, the sample holds some 180,000 clones, and around 87% of those were seen once. The ten largest clones add up to less than 1.3% of the sample. The sequenced material came from PBMCs. Receptor source: a boy aged 2 to 10 in good health and CMV-seronegative.

The chain links TRBV5-8 to TRBJ2-1; 7 positions agree with TRBD2. The CDR3 consists of 15 residues. V was clipped by 6 bases and J by 7 bases; unmatched bases: 13. Germline CDR1 is SGHTS and CDR2 is YDEGEE. As DNA, the CDR3 is TGTGCCAGCACCGGTCGACTAGCATTTAAGAATGAGCAGTTCTTC. This sequence encodes CASTGRLAFKNEQFF. The full variable domain, rest sourced from reference TRBV5-8 and TRBJ2-1, is EAGVTQSPTHLIKTRGQQATLRCSPISGHTSVYWYQQALGLGLQFLLWYDEGEERNRGNFPPRFSGRQFPNYSSELNVNALELEDSALYLCASTGRLAFKNEQFFGPGTRLTVL.

This clone was counted a single time. The V call is TRBV29-1, the J call TRBJ2-1; D might be TRBD1 (6 bases). Germline V gene lookup returns CDR1 SQVTM and CDR2 ANQGSEA. V lost 3 bases, J lost 10 bases, and 16 bases lay in between. The CDR3 consists of 13 residues. CDR3 amino acids: CSVDMGQPREQFF. The CDR3 DNA sequence: TGCAGCGTTGACATGGGACAACCGCGGGAGCAGTTCTTC.

The CDR3 loop is CASSYSGTGNEKLFF. The CDR3, as DNA: TGTGCCAGCAGTTACTCGGGGACAGGAAATGAAAAACTGTTTTTT. This rearrangement joins TRBV6-5 to TRBJ1-4; 8 bases align to TRBD1. The germline V gene has CDR1 MNHEY and CDR2 SVGAGI. The trim removed 0 bases at V and 5 bases at J, leaving 2 bases unmatched. The CDR3 is made up of 15 amino acids.

The sample holds one count of this clone. The DNA of the CDR3 is TGTGCCAGCTCACTCCTAGCGGGGTTAAGCTCCTACGAGCAGTACTTC. This sequence encodes CASSLLAGLSSYEQYF. V is TRBV18 and J is TRBJ2-7; 9 positions match TRBD2. This CDR3 region has 16 residues. Germline values: CDR1 KGHSH, CDR2 LQKENI. J gave up 0 bases and V 4 bases, and 7 bases lay outside the gene matches.

The chain couples TRBV11-3 to TRBJ1-1; possibly TRBD1 for D (5 bases). With 5 bases removed from V and 1 base from J, the gap between germline ends came to 11 bases. This CDR3 spans 14 amino acids. The germline V gene encodes CDR1 SGHNT and CDR2 YENEEA. The CDR3 protein is CASSKNGQNTEAFF. CDR3 in DNA: TGTGCCAGCAGCAAAAACGGACAGAACACTGAAGCTTTCTTT.

This rearrangement joins TRBV11-2 to TRBJ2-5; 8 bases match TRBD1. The V segment lost 4 bases and the J segment 5 bases; nucleotides outside the gene matches: 6. Germline loops: CDR1 SGHAT, CDR2 FQNNGV. CDR3 size: 14 residues. DNA for the CDR3: TGTGCCAGCAGCTCGAGACAGGGGCGGGAGACCCAGTACTTC. Protein product: CASSSRQGRETQYF.

The J gene is TRBJ2-1, the V gene TRBV28; no clear D gene. Looked up from germline, CDR1 is MDHEN and CDR2 is SYDVKM. The CDR3 has 10 amino acids. Trimming left V 5 bases short and J 8 bases short, with 4 bases between. The CDR3, as DNA: TGTGCCAGCAGTCTCCATGAGCAGTTCTTC. Translating gives CASSLHEQFF.

This sequence joins TRBV28 and TRBJ2-5; a weak D match, TRBD1 (6 bases). CDR1 and CDR2 (germline): MDHEN, SYDVKM. The CDR3 extends over 12 amino acids. Trimming cost V 10 bases and J 2 bases, with 11 bases left between them. CDR3 sequence reads: CANSRGQETQYF. CDR3 bases: TGTGCCAACTCAAGGGGGCAAGAGACCCAGTACTTC.

The chain recombines TRBV30 with TRBJ1-2; the D is unclear. CDR1 and CDR2 from the germline V gene are GTSNPN and SVGIG (reference sequence). Trimming took off 3 bases at V and 0 bases at J, with 11 bases between the two ends. There are 14 residues in the CDR3. The CDR3: CAWRLPGTNYGYTF. The CDR3 DNA follows: TGTGCCTGGAGATTGCCGGGGACTAACTATGGCTACACCTTC.

V usage is TRBV5-1 and J usage is TRBJ1-1; 7 bases are shared with TRBD1. J gave up 4 bases and V 1 base, and 7 bases lay outside the gene matches. The CDR3 runs 15 residues. Germline lookup yields CDR1 SGHRS and CDR2 YFSETQ. The CDR3 nucleotides read TGCGCCAGCAGCTTGAATCGACAGGGAGGCACTGAAGCTTTCTTT. This translates into CASSLNRQGGTEAFF.

Here the CDR3 reads CASSQVIAGGDTQYF. The DNA of the CDR3 is TGCGCCAGCAGCCAAGTTATAGCGGGGGGGGATACGCAGTATTTT. The gene calls are TRBV4-1 and TRBJ2-3; TRBD2 matches at 11 bases. This CDR3 region has 15 residues. The V gene end was trimmed by 1 base and the J gene end by 6 bases; junction bases not matched to a gene: 3. The germline CDR1 and CDR2 sequences are MGHRA and YSYEKL.